The 32 T cell receptor beta chains below were found in one sample sequenced in a study of CD8 T cells in ankylosing spondylitis. The study's findings and limits: Blood from ankylosing spondylitis patients appeared to carry a characteristic roughly 8-variant TCR beta motif.

TCRdb fed the 5' RACE reads into MiXCR, producing one record per CDR3 protein. This sample has about 510,000 distinct CDR3 sequences, with approximately 5% found just once. No cognate antigen is known for these TCRs. The sequencing input was blood, either unsorted or a sorted T cell fraction (not recorded which). Receptors originate from a male donor with ankylosing spondylitis.

This chain's CDR3 is CSARDYSRGTEAFF. The DNA of the CDR3 is TGCAGTGCTAGAGATTACAGCCGAGGGACTGAAGCTTTCTTT. The chain uses TRBV20-1 and TRBJ1-1, with D hard to call. V lost 0 bases and J 5 bases, leaving 13 bases between the germline ends. CDR3 size: 14 residues. Germline V gene lookup returns CDR1 DFQATT and CDR2 SNEGSKA (reference sequence).

This clonotype appeared many times. The chain employs TRBV5-1 and TRBJ1-2; D unclear. Germline V gene sequence: CDR1 SGHRS, CDR2 YFSETQ. This CDR3 comprises 12 residues. V lost 4 bases and J 6 bases, leaving 10 bases between the germline ends. CDR3 sequence: CASSRTLDGYTF. The CDR3, as DNA: TGCGCCAGCAGCCGGACGCTCGATGGCTACACCTTC.

The rearrangement uses TRBV2 and TRBJ1-5; TRBD1 is a possible D gene (6 bases). Germline loops: CDR1 SNHLY, CDR2 FYNNEI. Trimming cost V 7 bases and J 5 bases, with 12 bases left between them. The CDR3 loop spans 13 amino acids. DNA of the CDR3: TGTGCCAGCAATGGGAGACAGGATCAGCCCCAGCATTTT. Amino acids: CASNGRQDQPQHF.

This clonotype was counted ten times or more. This chain connects TRBV7-9 to TRBJ2-3; D gene uncertain. V was shortened by 5 bases and J by 4 bases, with 13 bases between the two germline ends. CDR3 size: 14 residues. CDR1 is SEHNR and CDR2 is FQNEAQ in the germline V gene (reference sequence). CDR3 region: CASSQVDRADTQYF. DNA for the CDR3: TGTGCCAGCAGCCAGGTGGACCGGGCAGATACGCAGTATTTT.

This clonotype occurred a few times. CDR3 in amino acids: CASSSRPGGGSPLHF. The DNA of the CDR3 is TGTGCCAGCAGCTCGCGTCCGGGTGGTGGTTCACCCCTCCACTTT. J is TRBJ1-6 and V is TRBV5-6, with unresolved D. V was clipped by 3 bases and J by 9 bases, with 16 bases between them. Germline-derived CDR1 and CDR2 are SGHDT and YYEEEE. This CDR3 contains 15 residues.

This clonotype was seen more than once but under ten times. The chain couples TRBV27 to TRBJ2-7; D is unresolved. Per the germline V gene, CDR1 is MNHEY and CDR2 is SMNVEV (reference sequence). The CDR3 has 16 amino acids. Trimming took 3 bases from V and 2 from J, leaving 17 bases between them. The CDR3: CASSFSVGQATYEQYF. The DNA for the CDR3 is TGTGCCAGCAGTTTTTCAGTGGGTCAGGCGACCTACGAGCAGTACTTC.

This clonotype was counted ten times or more. V usage is TRBV28 and J usage is TRBJ1-5, with D unresolved. The CDR3 is made up of 11 amino acids. Looked up from germline, CDR1 is MDHEN and CDR2 is SYDVKM. Trimming removed 5 bases from V and 3 bases from J, with 2 bases in between. As DNA, the CDR3 is TGTGCCAGCAGTAACAATCAGCCCCAGCATTTT. Translation: CASSNNQPQHF.

This clonotype was seen repeatedly, ten times or more. This chain links TRBV6-2 or TRBV6-3 with TRBJ2-7; TRBD2 matches 8 bases. CDR3 length: 16 amino acids. V was pared by 0 bases and J by 1 base, with 5 bases of the junction left unmatched. Germline lookup yields CDR1 MNHEY and CDR2 SVGEGT. CDR3 coding DNA: TGTGCCAGCAGTTACTCGATCCAGCGGGGGTCCTACGAGCAGTACTTC. Translated, it gives CASSYSIQRGSYEQYF.

This clonotype was found many times. The rearrangement links TRBV12-3 or TRBV12-4 to TRBJ1-2; a weak D match, TRBD1 (6 bases). Trimming removed 5 bases at V and 4 bases at J, with 14 bases between. The CDR3 runs 14 residues. The CDR3 nucleotides are TGTGCCAGCAGTCCCCAAGTGGGGGCCTATGGCTACACCTTC. Translation gives CASSPQVGAYGYTF.

This clonotype has ten or more counts. This chain connects TRBV4-3 to TRBJ1-2; D is unclear. V dropped 0 bases and J dropped 4 bases, with 12 bases sitting between them. This CDR3 has 15 residues. Germline CDR1 and CDR2: LGHNA and YSLEER. CDR3 in DNA: TGCGCCAGCAGCCAAGAGTGGGCACTGAGCTATGGCTACACCTTC. Amino acid sequence: CASSQEWALSYGYTF.

The chain couples TRBV2 to TRBJ2-2; TRBD1 matches 8 bases. The CDR3 covers 14 residues. Per the germline V gene, CDR1 is SNHLY and CDR2 is FYNNEI. V was clipped by 8 bases and J by 6 bases; unmatched bases: 8. The CDR3 here is CASRETGAAGELFF. The CDR3 nucleotides read TGTGCCAGCCGGGAGACAGGGGCGGCCGGGGAGCTGTTTTTT. The full variable domain, completed using reference TRBV2 and TRBJ2-2, is EPEVTQTPSHQVTQMGQEVILRCVPISNHLYFYWYRQILGQKVEFLVSFYNNEISEKSEIFDDQFSVERPDGSNFTLKIRSTKLEDSAMYFCASRETGAAGELFFGEGSRLTVL.

This clonotype has only a few counts. The genes are TRBV28 and TRBJ2-2; 10 nucleotides align to TRBD1. Germline CDR1 MDHEN, CDR2 SYDVKM. The CDR3 totals 16 residues. The J segment lost 4 bases and the V segment lost 5 bases, leaving 7 bases of the junction unmatched. CDR3 sequence reads: CASSKAGTGATGELFF. In DNA form, the CDR3 reads TGTGCCAGCAGTAAAGCCGGGACAGGGGCCACCGGGGAGCTGTTTTTT. Looking up the rest from reference TRBV28 and TRBJ2-2 gives the full variable domain: DVKVTQSSRYLVKRTGEKVFLECVQDMDHENMFWYRQDPGLGLRLIYFSYDVKMKEKGDIPEGYSVSREKKERFSLILESASTNQTSMYLCASSKAGTGATGELFFGEGSRLTVL.

Of note for this clonotype: A clone one base away is much larger, so this may be a read error. The chain links TRBV5-5 to TRBJ2-1; 13 nucleotides line up with TRBD2. With 0 bases clipped from V and 8 bases from J, the junction kept 2 bases outside the gene matches. Germline CDR1 reads SGHKS; CDR2 reads YYEKEE (reference sequence). This CDR3 has 15 amino acids. CDR3 amino acids: CASSLELAGGYEQFF. CDR3 in DNA: TGTGCCAGCAGCTTGGAACTAGCGGGAGGGTATGAGCAGTTCTTC. Using reference TRBV5-5 and TRBJ2-1 for the parts outside the CDR3, the full variable domain is DAGVTQSPTHLIKTRGQQVTLRCSPISGHKSVSWYQQVLGQGPQFIFQYYEKEERGRGNFPDRFSARQFPNYSSELNVNALLLGDSALYLCASSLELAGGYEQFFGPGTRLTVL.

Ten or more counts support this clonotype. The chain has TRBV7-9 and TRBJ2-7; TRBD1 aligns across 7 bases. The CDR3 extends over 16 amino acids. V dropped 5 bases and J dropped 3; count of bases not matched to a gene: 13. In germline, CDR1 is SEHNR, CDR2 FQNEAQ (reference sequence). The CDR3 DNA sequence: TGTGCCAGCAGCGCTATCCTCCGGGACAGCTTCTACGAGCAGTACTTC. Amino acid sequence: CASSAILRDSFYEQYF.

This rearrangement joins TRBV6-2 or TRBV6-3 to TRBJ2-3, with D possibly matching TRBD1 (6 bases). Trimming removed 3 bases from V and 3 bases from J, with 10 bases in between. In germline, CDR1 is MNHEY, CDR2 SVGEGT. The CDR3 spans 14 residues. The CDR3 sequence: CASSYTGRTDTQYF. The CDR3 DNA reads as TGTGCCAGCAGTTATACAGGGCGAACAGATACGCAGTATTTT.

Many counts were recorded for this clonotype. In DNA form, the CDR3 reads TGTGCCAGCAGTTTAGCGGGAGGGCCTACCTACGAGCAGTACTTC. Protein: CASSLAGGPTYEQYF. This sequence joins TRBV27 and TRBJ2-7; TRBD2 aligns across 9 bases. This CDR3 spans 15 amino acids. CDR1 and CDR2 (germline): MNHEY, SMNVEV (reference sequence). The V and J ends lost 2 bases and 2 bases, in that order; junction bases with no gene match: 4.

In this sample, this clonotype turned up many times. The V and J genes are TRBV20-1 and TRBJ2-5; unclear D gene. The CDR3 runs to 14 residues. V lost 6 bases and J 2 bases, leaving 16 bases between the germline ends. Per the germline V gene, CDR1 is DFQATT and CDR2 is SNEGSKA (reference sequence). CDR3 amino acids: CSAPDRWIQETQYF. For the CDR3, the DNA is TGCAGTGCCCCGGACCGATGGATTCAAGAGACCCAGTACTTC.

This clonotype was detected ten times or more. The chain joins TRBV28 to TRBJ2-1; D call uncertain. V lost 5 bases, J lost 8 bases, and 10 bases lay in between. Germline assignment: CDR1 MDHEN and CDR2 SYDVKM. The CDR3 sequence is 12 residues long. The CDR3 DNA reads TGTGCCAGCAGTCCCTTAGAGGATGAGCAGTTCTTC. Translating it yields CASSPLEDEQFF.

This clonotype has at least ten counts. The CDR3 DNA is TGTGCCAGCAGCGCGACAGGGTTGGTTGAAAAACTGTTTTTT. Protein product: CASSATGLVEKLFF. V is TRBV7-9 and J is TRBJ1-4; 7 nucleotides match TRBD1. This CDR3 has 14 residues. The junction had 7 bases not matched to a gene; V was cut back by 5 bases and J by 7 bases. CDR1 is SEHNR and CDR2 is FQNEAQ in the germline V gene (reference sequence).

This clonotype came up many times. V gene TRBV5-1 combines with J gene TRBJ1-5; 7 positions match TRBD1. Germline V gives CDR1 SGHRS, CDR2 YFSETQ. V lost 4 bases and J lost 4; bases outside the gene matches: 8. This CDR3 has 15 amino acids. The CDR3 sequence: CASSPGTAINQPQHF. For the CDR3, the DNA is TGCGCCAGCAGCCCCGGGACAGCTATTAATCAGCCCCAGCATTTT. Full variable domain (remainder filled in from reference TRBV5-1 and TRBJ1-5): KAGVTQTPRYLIKTRGQQVTLSCSPISGHRSVSWYQQTPGQGLQFLFEYFSETQRNKGNFPGRFSGRQFSNSRSEMNVSTLELGDSALYLCASSPGTAINQPQHFGDGTRLSIL.

This clonotype appeared many times. J is TRBJ2-1 and V is TRBV24-1; TRBD1 is a possible D gene (6 bases). CDR1 and CDR2 (germline): KGHDR, SFDVKD. Trimming took 9 bases from V and 6 from J, leaving 14 bases between them. CDR3 length: 13 residues. The CDR3 DNA follows: TGTGCCACCGGGAGACAGGCATTCAATGAGCAGTTCTTC. It encodes CATGRQAFNEQFF.

In this sample, this clonotype turned up many times. The chain combines TRBV24-1 with TRBJ2-1; 7 bases are shared with TRBD1. V was pared by 5 bases and J by 4 bases, with 13 bases of the junction left unmatched. The germline gives CDR1 KGHDR, CDR2 SFDVKD. The CDR3 loop spans 17 amino acids. The CDR3 region has the DNA TGTGCCACCAGTGGGGTCCCTTTAGGGGGCTCTTACAATGAGCAGTTCTTC. This encodes CATSGVPLGGSYNEQFF.

This sequence joins TRBV18 and TRBJ1-1; D remains ambiguous. The CDR3 totals 15 residues. The germline V gene has CDR1 KGHSH and CDR2 LQKENI. Trimming took 0 bases from V and 0 from J, leaving 8 bases between them. In nucleotides, the CDR3 is TGTGCCAGCTCACCACCGGCGCGTTTGAACACTGAAGCTTTCTTT. This sequence encodes CASSPPARLNTEAFF.

This clonotype was counted many times. V is TRBV28 and J is TRBJ2-7; 9 nucleotides agree with TRBD1. The CDR3 runs 17 residues. From germline, CDR1 is MDHEN and CDR2 SYDVKM. V lost 5 bases, J lost 2 bases, and 13 bases stayed unmatched. The CDR3 reads CASSLGGGQGRPYEQYF. CDR3 nucleotides: TGTGCCAGCAGTCTTGGGGGGGGACAGGGTCGCCCCTACGAGCAGTACTTC.

In its sample, this clonotype was seen many times. V gene TRBV20-1 combines with J gene TRBJ1-2; tentative D call: TRBD1 (5 bases). CDR3 size: 15 residues. Germline values: CDR1 DFQATT, CDR2 SNEGSKA (reference sequence). The V end lost 2 bases, the J end lost 2 bases, and 15 bases lay between the germline ends. CDR3 nucleotide sequence: TGCAGTGCTAGAAATATCTGGGAGGGGAACTATGGCTACACCTTC. It specifies CSARNIWEGNYGYTF.

This clonotype was observed many times. The rearrangement links TRBV29-1 to TRBJ2-1, with 11 bases matching TRBD1. J was trimmed by 2 bases and V by 4 bases; bases with no gene match: 1. Germline V lookup: CDR1 SQVTM, CDR2 ANQGSEA. CDR3 length equals 14 residues. The CDR3 DNA reads TGCAGCGTTGGGGACAGGGGGACCTACAATGAGCAGTTCTTC. Its translation is CSVGDRGTYNEQFF.

The CDR3 is CASSQARQGTRQFF. CDR3 in DNA: TGTGCCAGCAGCCAAGCGAGACAGGGCACACGACAGTTCTTC. This chain links TRBV14 with TRBJ2-1; TRBD1 matches at 7 bases. Germline V gene data show CDR1 as SGHDN and CDR2 as FVKESK. V lost 1 base and J lost 13; bases outside the gene matches: 10. The CDR3 is 14 amino acids.

The rearrangement uses TRBV6-5 and TRBJ2-7; no clear D. Trimming took 0 bases from V and 3 from J, leaving 12 bases between them. This CDR3 has 15 amino acids. The V gene's germline CDR1 is MNHEY and CDR2 SVGAGI. The chain's CDR3 is CASSYSTSALYEQYF. The CDR3, as DNA: TGTGCCAGCAGTTACTCGACCAGCGCTCTCTACGAGCAGTACTTC.

This clonotype has ten or more counts. V and J are TRBV15 and TRBJ2-4; TRBD1 matches at 8 bases. Per germline, CDR1 LNHNV and CDR2 YYDKDF (reference sequence). J lost 9 bases, V lost 1 base, and 8 bases had no gene match. The CDR3 totals 15 residues. CDR3 loop: CATSRVGQGVGIQYF. The CDR3 DNA follows: TGTGCCACCAGCAGAGTCGGACAGGGCGTCGGCATTCAGTACTTC.

This clonotype has ten or more counts. This chain uses TRBV5-1 with TRBJ2-6, with D unclear. Trimming shortened V by 5 bases and J by 0 bases, and 9 bases separated the two germline ends. This CDR3 region has 15 residues. CDR1 is SGHRS, CDR2 YFSETQ, per germline. In DNA form, the CDR3 reads TGCGCCAGCAGTGACGGCCACTCTGGGGCCAACGTCCTGACTTTC. The encoded protein is CASSDGHSGANVLTF.

This clonotype has a count of ten or more. The chain is built from TRBV7-9 and TRBJ2-5; D may be TRBD2 (6 bases). Trimming removed 3 bases from V and 5 bases from J, with 13 bases in between. The CDR3 is 14 amino acids. The germline V gene encodes CDR1 SEHNR and CDR2 FQNEAQ (reference sequence). The CDR3 reads CASSFGRGEETQYF. CDR3 nucleotides: TGTGCCAGCAGCTTCGGGAGAGGCGAGGAGACCCAGTACTTC.

This clonotype has at least ten counts. The V and J genes are TRBV4-2 and TRBJ2-2; D may correspond to TRBD1 or TRBD2 (5 bases each). The germline V gene encodes CDR1 LGHNA and CDR2 YNFKEQ. V was trimmed by 0 bases and J by 4 bases, leaving 15 bases between them. This CDR3 region has 17 residues. CDR3 DNA: TGTGCCAGCAGCCAAGATCTTCCGGGACGTGTCACCGGGGAGCTGTTTTTT. Translation gives CASSQDLPGRVTGELFF.